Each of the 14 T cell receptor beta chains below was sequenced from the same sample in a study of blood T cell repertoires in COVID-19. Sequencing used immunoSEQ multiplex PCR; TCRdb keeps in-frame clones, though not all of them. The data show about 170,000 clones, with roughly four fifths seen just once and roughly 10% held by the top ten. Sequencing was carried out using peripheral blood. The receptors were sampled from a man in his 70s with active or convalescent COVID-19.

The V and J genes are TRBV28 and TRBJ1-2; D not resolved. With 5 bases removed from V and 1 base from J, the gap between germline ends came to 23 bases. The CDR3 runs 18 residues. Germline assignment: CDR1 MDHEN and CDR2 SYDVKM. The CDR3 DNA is TGTGCCAGCAGTCCTAGAGGGCGACAAGGGCCGCTTAACTATGGCTACACCTTC. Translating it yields CASSPRGRQGPLNYGYTF.

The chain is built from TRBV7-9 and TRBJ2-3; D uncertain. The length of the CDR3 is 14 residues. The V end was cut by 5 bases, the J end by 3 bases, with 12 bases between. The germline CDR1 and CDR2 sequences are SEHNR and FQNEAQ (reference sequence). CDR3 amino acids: CASSQALATDTQYF. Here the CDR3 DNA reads TGTGCCAGCAGCCAAGCCCTCGCAACAGATACGCAGTATTTT.

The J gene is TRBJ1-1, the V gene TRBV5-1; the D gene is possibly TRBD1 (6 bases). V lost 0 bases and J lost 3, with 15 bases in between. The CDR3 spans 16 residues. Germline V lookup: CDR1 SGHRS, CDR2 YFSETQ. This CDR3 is CASSLGYRVTDTEAFF. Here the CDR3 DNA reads TGCGCCAGCAGCTTGGGGTACAGGGTCACGGACACTGAAGCTTTCTTT. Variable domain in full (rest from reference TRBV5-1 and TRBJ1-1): KAGVTQTPRYLIKTRGQQVTLSCSPISGHRSVSWYQQTPGQGLQFLFEYFSETQRNKGNFPGRFSGRQFSNSRSEMNVSTLELGDSALYLCASSLGYRVTDTEAFFGQGTRLTVV.

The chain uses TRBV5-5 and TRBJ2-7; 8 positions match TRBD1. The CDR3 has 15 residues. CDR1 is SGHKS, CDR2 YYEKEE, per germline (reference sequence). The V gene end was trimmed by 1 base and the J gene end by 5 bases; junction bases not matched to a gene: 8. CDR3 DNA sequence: TGTGCCAGCAGCTTGTATCCGACAGGGGAAAACGAGCAGTACTTC. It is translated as CASSLYPTGENEQYF.

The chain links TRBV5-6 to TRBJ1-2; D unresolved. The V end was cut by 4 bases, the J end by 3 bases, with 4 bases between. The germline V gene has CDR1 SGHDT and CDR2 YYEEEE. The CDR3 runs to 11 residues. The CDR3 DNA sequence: TGTGCCAGCAGCCGTGACTATGGCTACACCTTC. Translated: CASSRDYGYTF.

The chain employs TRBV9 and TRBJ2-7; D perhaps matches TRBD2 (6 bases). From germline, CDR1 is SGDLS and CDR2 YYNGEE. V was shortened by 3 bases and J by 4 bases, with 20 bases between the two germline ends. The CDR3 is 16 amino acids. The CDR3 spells CASSAHLAVKEYEQYF. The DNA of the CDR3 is TGTGCCAGCAGCGCCCACTTAGCGGTAAAGGAGTACGAGCAGTACTTC.

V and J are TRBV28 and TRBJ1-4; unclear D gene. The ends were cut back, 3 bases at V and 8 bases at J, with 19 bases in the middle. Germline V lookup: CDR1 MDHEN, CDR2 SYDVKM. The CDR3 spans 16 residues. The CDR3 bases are TGTGCCAGCAGTTTGGGTGGAGCCCTTGGTGAGGAAAAACTGTTTTTT. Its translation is CASSLGGALGEEKLFF. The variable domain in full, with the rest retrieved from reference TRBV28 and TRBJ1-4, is DVKVTQSSRYLVKRTGEKVFLECVQDMDHENMFWYRQDPGLGLRLIYFSYDVKMKEKGDIPEGYSVSREKKERFSLILESASTNQTSMYLCASSLGGALGEEKLFFGSGTQLSVL.

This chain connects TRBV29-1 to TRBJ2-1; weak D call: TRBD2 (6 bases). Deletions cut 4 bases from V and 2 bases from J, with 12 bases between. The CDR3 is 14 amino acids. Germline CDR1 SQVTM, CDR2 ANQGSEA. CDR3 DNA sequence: TGCAGCGTTGTTTTGGCGGGAACCTACAATGAGCAGTTCTTC. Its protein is CSVVLAGTYNEQFF.

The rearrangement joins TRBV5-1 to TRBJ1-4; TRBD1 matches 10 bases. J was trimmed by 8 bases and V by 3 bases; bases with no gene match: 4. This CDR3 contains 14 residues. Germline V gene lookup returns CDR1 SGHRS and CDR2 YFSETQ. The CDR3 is CASSWGTGVEKLFF. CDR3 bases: TGCGCCAGCAGCTGGGGGACAGGGGTCGAAAAACTGTTTTTT.

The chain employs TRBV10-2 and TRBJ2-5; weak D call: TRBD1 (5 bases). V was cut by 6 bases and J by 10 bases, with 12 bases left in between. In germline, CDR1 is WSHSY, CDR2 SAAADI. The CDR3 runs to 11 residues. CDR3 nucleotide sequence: TGCGCCAGCAGATTAGGGGTGGACCAGTACTTC. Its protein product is CASRLGVDQYF.

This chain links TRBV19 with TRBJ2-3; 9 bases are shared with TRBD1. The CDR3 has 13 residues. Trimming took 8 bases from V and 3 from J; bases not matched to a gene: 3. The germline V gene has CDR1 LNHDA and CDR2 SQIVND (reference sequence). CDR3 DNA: TGTGCCAGTGGGGACAGGGTAACAGATACGCAGTATTTT. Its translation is CASGDRVTDTQYF.

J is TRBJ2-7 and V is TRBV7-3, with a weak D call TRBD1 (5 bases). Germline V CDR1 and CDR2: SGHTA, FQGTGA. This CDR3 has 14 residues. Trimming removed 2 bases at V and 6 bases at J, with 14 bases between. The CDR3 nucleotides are TGTGCCAGCAGCTTAGGTGCAGGGTCCGGCGAGCAGTACTTC. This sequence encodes CASSLGAGSGEQYF.

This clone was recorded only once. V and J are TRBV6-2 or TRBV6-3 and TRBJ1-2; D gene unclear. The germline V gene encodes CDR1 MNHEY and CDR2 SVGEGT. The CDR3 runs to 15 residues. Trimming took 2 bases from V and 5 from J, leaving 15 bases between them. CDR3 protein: CASSYKYLAGYGYTF. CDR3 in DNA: TGTGCCAGCAGTTACAAGTACCTGGCGGGGTATGGCTACACCTTC.

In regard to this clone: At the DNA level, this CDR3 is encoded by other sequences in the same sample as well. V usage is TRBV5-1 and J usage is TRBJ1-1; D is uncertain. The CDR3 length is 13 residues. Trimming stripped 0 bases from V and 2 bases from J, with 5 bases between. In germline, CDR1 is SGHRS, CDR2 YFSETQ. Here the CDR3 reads CASSLGVNTEAFF. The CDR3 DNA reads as TGCGCCAGCAGCTTGGGAGTTAACACTGAAGCTTTCTTT.